This T cell receptor beta chain was identified during a study of cytomegalovirus exposure and HLA in healthy donors. Overall study findings and caveats: The productive fraction for most TCR beta V segments was about 87% or about 30% in an earlier analysis.

CDR3 length: 12 amino acids. Germline V gene sequence: CDR1 MGHRA, CDR2 YSYEKL. V was pared by 3 bases and J by 7 bases, with 9 bases between. Both 60 Vbeta primers and 13 Jbeta primers went into the PCR. Sequenced by immunoSEQ multiplex PCR; TCRdb stores in-frame clones only, minus some. The table lists around 200,000 clones, 81% of them singletons. About this clone itself: The antigen is not known.

This TCR derives from a man in his fifties in good health and CMV-seronegative. The sample taken for sequencing was PBMCs. The genes are TRBV4-1 and TRBJ1-1; D is unclear. The CDR3 nucleotides are TGCGCCAGCAGCCACCGGGAGCGTGAAGCTTTCTTT. Amino acid sequence: CASSHREREAFF.